The entry below gives a single T cell receptor (beta chain) sequence along with its context. Method: immunoSEQ multiplex PCR; TCRdb's copy keeps in-frame clones and lacks some. The data show millions of clones, approximately 94% seen once. This CDR3 spans 14 amino acids. The V gene lost 5 bases and the J gene lost 9 bases, with 19 bases spanning the gap. Germline CDR1 MNHEY, CDR2 SMNVEV (reference sequence). The data belong to a study of shared clonotypes between healthy human individuals. Study-level background: CD8 memory received one plate per donor, CD8 naive two, CD4 memory three and CD4 naive three.

Only CD45RO-negative cells positively selected for CCR7 counted as naive CD8 cells, so terminally differentiated effector memory CD45RA+ cells were excluded. All participating donors were Caucasian adults from Nashville, Tennessee. This receptor was obtained from a man between 18 and 35 years old in good health. Some clones in this sample may be carry-over from other donors' samples. Sequences were obtained from naive CD8+ T cells from PBMCs. V gene TRBV27 combines with J gene TRBJ1-2; D is unclear. In nucleotides, the CDR3 is TGTGCCAGCAGTACGAAACCGGGGTTTCAGAGCTACACCTTC. Translating it yields CASSTKPGFQSYTF.